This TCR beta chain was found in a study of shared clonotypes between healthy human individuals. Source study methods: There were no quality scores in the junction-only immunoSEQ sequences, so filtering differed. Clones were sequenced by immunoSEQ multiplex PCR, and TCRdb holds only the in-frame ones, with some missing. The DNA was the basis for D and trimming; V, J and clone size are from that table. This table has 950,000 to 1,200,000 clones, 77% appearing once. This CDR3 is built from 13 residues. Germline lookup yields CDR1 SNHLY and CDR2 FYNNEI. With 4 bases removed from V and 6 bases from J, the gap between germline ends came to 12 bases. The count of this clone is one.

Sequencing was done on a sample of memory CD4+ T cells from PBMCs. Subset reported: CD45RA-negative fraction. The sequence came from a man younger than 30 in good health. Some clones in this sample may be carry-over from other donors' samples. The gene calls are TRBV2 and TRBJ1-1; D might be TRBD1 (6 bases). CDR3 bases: TGTGCCAGCAGTGCGGAGACAGGCTCTGAAGCTTTCTTT. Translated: CASSAETGSEAFF.